The rows below give T cell receptor beta chains drawn from one sample of a study of CD8+ T cells in alopecia areata. Using immunoSEQ multiplex PCR, the repertoire was profiled, and TCRdb retains in-frame clones only, with some absent. The data contain 200,000 or so clones, 50% to 70% of them singletons. The sequences come from CD4+ T cells sorted from blood, collected at week 0. These receptors were obtained from a human donor with alopecia areata. CDR3s include the opening cysteine and the closing phenylalanine or tryptophan. A D gene is named only where the DNA matches it firmly. Rows give clone size only sometimes, using once, few, many, or a class for an expanded clone.

TRBJ1-2 | TRBD1 | . | TRBV6-1 | 14 | CASSEDRGTGGYTF | TGTGCCAGCAGTGAAGACAGGGGGACGGGTGGCTACACCTTC
TRBJ2-7 | . | . | TRBV7-8 | 12 | CASSYTLGEQYF | TGTGCCAGCAGTTACACCCTCGGCGAGCAGTACTTC
TRBJ1-5 | . | . | TRBV4-1 | 16 | CASSPSQGRAGQPQHF | TGCGCCAGCAGCCCTTCCCAGGGGAGGGCGGGACAGCCCCAGCATTTT
TRBJ2-7 | TRBD2 | once | TRBV6-5 | 15 | CASRPVAGASYEQYF | TGTGCCAGCAGGCCAGTAGCGGGGGCCTCCTACGAGCAGTACTTC
TRBJ2-7 | TRBD1 | . | TRBV18 | 13 | CASSSGTDYEQYF | TGTGCCAGCTCATCTGGGACAGACTACGAGCAGTACTTC
TRBJ1-6 | TRBD1 | . | TRBV5-4 | 16 | CASSLESGGYNSPLHF | TGTGCCAGCAGCTTGGAGTCAGGGGGGTATAATTCACCCCTCCACTTT
TRBJ1-1 | . | . | TRBV30 | 13 | CAWSGTEHTEAFF | TGTGCCTGGAGTGGGACCGAGCACACTGAAGCTTTCTTT
TRBJ2-3 | . | few | TRBV5-1 | 14 | CASSLVVLTDTQYF | TGCGCCAGCAGCTTGGTGGTTTTAACAGATACGCAGTATTTT
TRBJ2-1 | . | . | TRBV5-1 | 13 | CASSLAGELEQFF | TGCGCCAGCAGCTTGGCCGGGGAACTTGAGCAGTTCTTC
TRBJ2-3 | . | . | TRBV5-1 | 16 | CASSPNRGLSTDTQYF | TGCGCCAGCAGCCCGAACAGAGGACTCTCCACAGATACGCAGTATTTT
TRBJ1-5 | . | . | TRBV7-2 | 12 | CASSPNNQPQHF | TGTGCCAGCAGCCCAAACAATCAGCCCCAGCATTTT
TRBJ2-2 | TRBD2 | few | TRBV29-1 | 15 | CSVEDTGGNTGELFF | TGCAGCGTTGAAGATACGGGAGGGAACACCGGGGAGCTGTTTTTT
TRBJ2-6 | . | many | TRBV5-6 | 15 | CASSGWVGGANVLTF | TGTGCCAGCAGCGGGTGGGTAGGCGGGGCCAACGTCCTGACTTTC
TRBJ2-7 | . | many | TRBV27 | 13 | CASSPRVVYEQYF | TGTGCCAGCAGCCCTCGGGTTGTCTACGAGCAGTACTTC
TRBJ2-3 | . | few | TRBV2 | 17 | CASSEGVTRPNTDTQYF | TGTGCCAGCAGTGAAGGGGTAACCCGCCCTAACACAGATACGCAGTATTTT
TRBJ1-5 | . | . | TRBV2 | 13 | CASSRAGYQPQHF | TGTGCCAGCAGCCGAGCGGGCTATCAGCCCCAGCATTTT
TRBJ2-3 | . | . | TRBV29-1 | 14 | CSASPLLTTDTQYF | TGCAGCGCCTCCCCTTTATTGACCACAGATACGCAGTATTTT
TRBJ1-1 | . | few | TRBV4-1 | 14 | CASSQAGQNTEAFF | TGCGCCAGCAGCCAAGCGGGGCAGAACACTGAAGCTTTCTTT
TRBJ1-5 | . | . | TRBV25-1 | 12 | CASSYSNQPQHF | TGTGCCAGCAGTTATAGCAATCAGCCCCAGCATTTT
TRBJ2-1 | . | . | TRBV9 | 16 | CASSPRGGNYYNEQFF | TGTGCCAGCAGCCCAAGAGGGGGGAACTATTACAATGAGCAGTTCTTC
TRBJ2-7 | . | few | TRBV30 | 16 | CAWTKQGWRGSYEQYF | TGTGCCTGGACCAAGCAGGGGTGGCGAGGGTCCTACGAGCAGTACTTC
TRBJ2-5 | . | . | TRBV6-1 | 12 | CASSTVRETQYF | TGTGCCAGCTCGACTGTTAGGGAGACCCAGTACTTC
TRBJ2-5 | TRBD2 | . | TRBV25-1 | 15 | CASSEGRGPAETQYF | TGTGCCAGCAGTGAAGGGAGGGGCCCAGCAGAGACCCAGTACTTC
TRBJ1-2 | . | few | TRBV11-2 | 14 | CASSLGLMGGGYTF | TGTGCCAGCAGCTTAGGGTTGATGGGAGGCGGCTACACCTTC
TRBJ1-2 | . | few | TRBV14 | 14 | CASSQDSKGYGYTF | TGTGCCAGCAGCCAAGATTCTAAGGGGTATGGCTACACCTTC
TRBJ2-7 | . | . | TRBV30 | 13 | CAWRQGGTYEQYF | TGTGCCTGGAGACAAGGTGGGACCTACGAGCAGTACTTC
TRBJ2-1 | TRBD2 | few | TRBV5-1 | 16 | CASSPTAGGSYNEQFF | TGCGCCAGCAGCCCCACTGCGGGGGGGAGCTACAATGAGCAGTTCTTC
TRBJ1-6 | . | once | TRBV9 | 14 | CASSGGQNNSPLHF | TGTGCCAGCAGCGGGGGACAAAATAATTCACCCCTCCACTTT
TRBJ2-7 | . | few | TRBV27 | 14 | CASSRVRGTYEQYF | TGTGCCAGCAGTAGGGTGAGAGGGACCTACGAGCAGTACTTC
TRBJ2-2 | . | . | TRBV25-1 | 17 | CASRSLTDPLRTGELFF | TGTGCCAGCAGATCTTTGACAGACCCCCTGCGCACCGGGGAGCTGTTTTTT
TRBJ1-1 | . | . | TRBV18 | 11 | CASSPGSEAFF | TGTGCCAGCTCACCAGGGTCTGAAGCTTTCTTT
TRBJ2-7 | TRBD2 | . | TRBV9 | 12 | CASGLAGYEQYF | TGTGCCAGCGGTCTAGCGGGATACGAGCAGTACTTC
TRBJ1-5 | TRBD1 | few | TRBV6-1 | 18 | CASSDEAGQGLSNQPQHF | TGTGCCAGCAGTGATGAAGCCGGACAGGGGCTTAGCAATCAGCCCCAGCATTTT
TRBJ2-2 | . | . | TRBV29-1 | 14 | CSVASLLGTGELFF | TGCAGCGTTGCCTCCCTGCTGGGCACCGGGGAGCTGTTTTTT
TRBJ2-1 | . | once | TRBV27 | 12 | CASSFRYNEQFF | TGTGCCAGCAGTTTCAGATACAATGAGCAGTTCTTC
TRBJ1-3 | TRBD1 | few | TRBV6-1 | 15 | CASSLDRFLGNTIYF | TGTGCCAGCAGCTTGGACAGGTTCCTTGGAAACACCATATATTTT
TRBJ1-6 | . | . | TRBV10-3 | 12 | CAISSGNSPLHF | TGTGCCATCAGTTCGGGTAATTCACCCCTCCACTTT
TRBJ2-6 | TRBD1 | few | TRBV30 | 12 | CAWNRGANVLTF | TGTGCCTGGAACAGGGGAGCCAACGTCCTGACTTTC
TRBJ2-5 | . | few | TRBV7-9 | 16 | CASSLDGAAGRETQYF | TGTGCCAGCAGCTTGGACGGGGCTGCGGGGAGAGAGACCCAGTACTTC
TRBJ1-4 | . | few | TRBV6-5 | 12 | CASSPDFSKLFF | TGTGCCAGCAGCCCAGACTTTTCCAAACTGTTTTTT
TRBJ2-7 | TRBD1 | . | TRBV7-9 | 15 | CASSLAYRGDDEQYF | TGTGCCAGCAGCTTAGCGTACAGGGGAGATGACGAGCAGTACTTC
TRBJ2-1 | . | . | TRBV25-1 | 14 | CASRGPGAYNEQFF | TGTGCCAGCCGGGGCCCCGGGGCCTACAATGAGCAGTTCTTC
TRBJ2-4 | TRBD2 | few | TRBV29-1 | 13 | CSVIAGGENIQYF | TGCAGCGTGATAGCGGGAGGAGAAAACATTCAGTACTTC
TRBJ1-2 | . | . | TRBV30 | 13 | CAWGTRNGYGYTF | TGTGCCTGGGGGACACGGAATGGGTATGGCTACACCTTC
TRBJ2-1 | TRBD2 | few | TRBV9 | 14 | CASSVGGGPNEQFF | TGTGCCAGCAGCGTAGGCGGGGGGCCCAATGAGCAGTTCTTC
TRBJ1-6 | . | once | TRBV21-1 | 14 | CATTGKAFFSPLHF | TGTGCCACCACAGGGAAAGCTTTCTTTTCACCCCTCCACTTT
TRBJ1-2 | TRBD1 | . | TRBV9 | 14 | CASSAWTGDYGYTF | TGTGCCAGCAGCGCGTGGACAGGGGACTATGGCTACACCTTC
TRBJ2-3 | . | few | TRBV6-5 | 15 | CASSYGSPNTDTQYF | TGTGCCAGCAGTTATGGGAGTCCTAACACAGATACGCAGTATTTT
TRBJ1-2 | . | . | TRBV29-1 | 13 | CSVEERANYGYTF | TGCAGCGTTGAAGAACGAGCTAACTATGGCTACACCTTC
TRBJ2-6 | . | . | TRBV5-6 | 14 | CATHRAGGANVLTF | TGTGCCACCCACCGGGCGGGGGGGGCCAACGTCCTGACTTTC
TRBJ2-6 | TRBD2 | . | TRBV29-1 | 16 | CSVSGLAGAGANVLTF | TGCAGCGTCTCGGGACTAGCGGGAGCTGGGGCCAACGTCCTGACTTTC
TRBJ2-2 | . | few | TRBV28 | 14 | CASSLVQNTGELFF | TGTGCCAGCAGTTTAGTGCAGAACACCGGGGAGCTGTTTTTT
TRBJ2-2 | TRBD2 | once | TRBV7-3 | 15 | CASSSAPSGTGELFF | TGTGCCAGCAGCTCGGCGCCTAGCGGGACCGGGGAGCTGTTTTTT
TRBJ1-1 | . | . | TRBV6-4 | 16 | CASSVRYGGMNTEAFF | TGTGCCAGCAGTGTAAGGTATGGGGGTATGAACACTGAAGCTTTCTTT
TRBJ2-7 | TRBD1 | few | TRBV5-6 | 14 | CASSLDRGDHEQYF | TGTGCCAGCAGCCTCGACAGGGGCGACCACGAGCAGTACTTC
TRBJ2-1 | . | once | TRBV7-8 | 14 | CASSLAGRGGEQFF | TGTGCCAGCAGCTTAGCGGGGCGGGGCGGCGAGCAGTTCTTC
TRBJ1-1 | . | . | TRBV2 | 13 | CASRTGENTEAFF | TGTGCCAGCAGGACAGGAGAGAACACTGAAGCTTTCTTT
TRBJ1-5 | . | . | TRBV10-3 | 15 | CAISESGTANQPQHF | TGTGCCATCAGTGAGTCGGGGACTGCCAATCAGCCCCAGCATTTT